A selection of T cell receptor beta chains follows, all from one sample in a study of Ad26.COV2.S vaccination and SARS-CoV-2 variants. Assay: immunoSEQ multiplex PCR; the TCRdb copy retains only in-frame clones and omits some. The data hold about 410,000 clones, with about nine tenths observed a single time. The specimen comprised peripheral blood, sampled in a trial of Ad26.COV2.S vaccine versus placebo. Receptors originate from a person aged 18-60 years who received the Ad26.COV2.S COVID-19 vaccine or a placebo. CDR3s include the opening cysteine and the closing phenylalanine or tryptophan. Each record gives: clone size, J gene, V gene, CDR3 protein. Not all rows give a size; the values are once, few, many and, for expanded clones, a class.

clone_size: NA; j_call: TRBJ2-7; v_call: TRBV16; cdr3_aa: CASSQQGSYEQYF
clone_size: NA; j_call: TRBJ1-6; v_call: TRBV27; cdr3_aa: CASSLGTSNSPLHF
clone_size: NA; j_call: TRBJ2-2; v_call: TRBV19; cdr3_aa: CASSSMNTGELFF
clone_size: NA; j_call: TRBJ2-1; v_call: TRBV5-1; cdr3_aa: CASSFRQGNEQFF
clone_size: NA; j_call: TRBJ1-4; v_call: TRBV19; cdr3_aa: CASRTETATNEKLFF
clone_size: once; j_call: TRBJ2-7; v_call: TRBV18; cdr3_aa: CASSPGSYYEQYF
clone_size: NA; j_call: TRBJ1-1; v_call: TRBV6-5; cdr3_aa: CASSYSIDMNTEAFF
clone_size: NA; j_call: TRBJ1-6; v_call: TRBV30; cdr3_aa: CAWSGLLGSYNSPLHF
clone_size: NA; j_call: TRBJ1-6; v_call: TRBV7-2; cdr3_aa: CASNWDRNSPLHF
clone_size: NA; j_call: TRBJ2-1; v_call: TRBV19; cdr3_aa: CASSPSSAYNEQFF
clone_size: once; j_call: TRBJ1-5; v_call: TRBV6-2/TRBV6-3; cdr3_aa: CASSRTGINQPQHF
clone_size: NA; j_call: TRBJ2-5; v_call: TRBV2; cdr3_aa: CASSAGLYQGKTQYF
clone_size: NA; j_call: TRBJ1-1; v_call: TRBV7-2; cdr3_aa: CASSLEVGENTEAFF
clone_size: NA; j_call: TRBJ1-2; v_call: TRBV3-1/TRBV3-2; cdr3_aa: CASSQAARGYGYTF
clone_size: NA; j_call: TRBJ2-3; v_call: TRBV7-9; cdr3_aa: CASSLDLAGYQADTQYF
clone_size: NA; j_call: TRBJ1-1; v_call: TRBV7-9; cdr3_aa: CASSFTGVGEAFF
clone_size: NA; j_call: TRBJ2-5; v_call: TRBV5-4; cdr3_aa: CASSKRDLETQYF
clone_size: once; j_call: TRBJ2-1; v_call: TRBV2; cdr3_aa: CASSEIRQEQFF
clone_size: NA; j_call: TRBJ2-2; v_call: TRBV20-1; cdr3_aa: CSAALTGELFF
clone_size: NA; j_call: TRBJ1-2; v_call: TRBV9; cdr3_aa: CASSVGVLSSYTF
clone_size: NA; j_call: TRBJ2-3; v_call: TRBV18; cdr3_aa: CASSPPSSTTQYF
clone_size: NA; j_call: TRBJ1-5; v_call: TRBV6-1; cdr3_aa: CASSEARTGQDNQPQHF
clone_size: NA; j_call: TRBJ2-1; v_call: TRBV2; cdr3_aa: CQCGGYDNEQFF
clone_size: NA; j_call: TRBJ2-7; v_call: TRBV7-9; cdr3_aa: CASSLVMGAEQYF
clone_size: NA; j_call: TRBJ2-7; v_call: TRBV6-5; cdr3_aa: CASSYRGTNLEVEQYF
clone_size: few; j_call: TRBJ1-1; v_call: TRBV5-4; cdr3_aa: CASSLAPGMNTEAFF
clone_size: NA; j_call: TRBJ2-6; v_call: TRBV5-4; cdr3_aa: CASSLSGWAGSGANVLTF
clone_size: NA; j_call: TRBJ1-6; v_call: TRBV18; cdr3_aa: CASSPSGDNSPLHF
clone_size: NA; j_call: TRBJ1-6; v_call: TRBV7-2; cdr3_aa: CASSLGPTGRSGSPLHF
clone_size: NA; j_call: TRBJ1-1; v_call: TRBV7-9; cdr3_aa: CASSLEGGSTEAFF
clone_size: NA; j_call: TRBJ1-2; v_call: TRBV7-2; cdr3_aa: CASSLSQVLGLDGYTF
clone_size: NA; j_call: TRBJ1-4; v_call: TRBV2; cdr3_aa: CASSGYGGVDRSSDEKLFF
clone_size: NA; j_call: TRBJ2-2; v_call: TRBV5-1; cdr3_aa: CASSAATGLGGELFF
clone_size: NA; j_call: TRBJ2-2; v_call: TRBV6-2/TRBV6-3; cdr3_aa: CASSYSVGELFF
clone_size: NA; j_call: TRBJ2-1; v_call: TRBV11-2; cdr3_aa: CASKRGGHNEQFF
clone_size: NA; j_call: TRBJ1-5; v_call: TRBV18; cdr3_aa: CASSPQGYFQPQHF
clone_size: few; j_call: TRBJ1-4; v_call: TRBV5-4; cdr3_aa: CASSRLGEKLFF
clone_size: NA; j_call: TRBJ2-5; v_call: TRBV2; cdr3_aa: CASSGPWGTQYF
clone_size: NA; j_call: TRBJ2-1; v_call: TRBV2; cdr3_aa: CASKGLNREGEQFF
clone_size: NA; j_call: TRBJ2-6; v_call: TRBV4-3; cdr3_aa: CASSQEVSVSGANVLTF
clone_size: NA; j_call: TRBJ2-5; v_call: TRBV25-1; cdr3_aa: CASSEYGETQYF
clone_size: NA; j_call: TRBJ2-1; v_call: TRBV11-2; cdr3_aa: CASSSTSGAYNEQFF
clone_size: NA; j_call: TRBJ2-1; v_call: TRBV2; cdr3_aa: CASSVGLAGGDNEQFF
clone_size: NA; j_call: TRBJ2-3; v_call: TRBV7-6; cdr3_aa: CASSLLYRGGLADTQYF
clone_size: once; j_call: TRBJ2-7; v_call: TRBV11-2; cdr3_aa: CASSHPLAGGSYEQYF
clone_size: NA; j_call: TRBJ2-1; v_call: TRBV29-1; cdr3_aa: CSVELASRSYNEQFF
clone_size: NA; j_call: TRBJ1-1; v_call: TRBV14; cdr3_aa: CASTLGQTNTEAFF
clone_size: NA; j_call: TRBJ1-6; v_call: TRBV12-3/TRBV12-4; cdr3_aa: CASSLSGGALHF
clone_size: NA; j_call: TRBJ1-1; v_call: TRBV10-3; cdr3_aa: CAISDYRGTEAFF
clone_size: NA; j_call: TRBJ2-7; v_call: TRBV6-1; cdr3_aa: CASSETGSAYEQYF
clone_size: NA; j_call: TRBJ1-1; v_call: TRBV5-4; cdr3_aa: CASSLAQFAGDEAFF
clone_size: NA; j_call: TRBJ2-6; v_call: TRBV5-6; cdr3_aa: CASSPTGAGANVLTF
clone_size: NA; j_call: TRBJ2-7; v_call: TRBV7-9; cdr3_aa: CASSTLAGDSYEQYF